This T cell receptor beta chain was sequenced in a study of blood T cell repertoires in COVID-19. Overall study context: Samples of COVID-19 (acute and convalescent) were obtained from the United States, Italy and Spain. The cDNA or gDNA used as material had been derived from T cells, B-cell-depleted T cells, or PBMCs.

Source study methods: Researchers report that nucleated cell counts were estimated from reference gene primer amplification. Profiling relied on immunoSEQ multiplex PCR, and the TCRdb table lists in-frame clones only, not all of them. V and J calls and clone size are copied from that table; D and trimming were computed from the DNA. The sample comprises some 150,000 clones, roughly 89% of which are singletons, and 1.5% to 2% rests with the top ten. Losses at the gene ends were 8 bases for V and 0 bases for J; bases not matched to a gene: 2. This CDR3 is built from 14 residues. The germline CDR1 and CDR2 sequences are SGHTA and FQGTGA.

The specimen was peripheral blood. The sequence was collected from a woman between 45 and 65 years old with acute or convalescent COVID-19. The chain combines TRBV7-3 with TRBJ2-2; 8 bases match TRBD1. The CDR3 DNA sequence: TGTGCCAGCGCGGGACAGGCGAACACCGGGGAGCTGTTTTTT. It is translated as CASAGQANTGELFF. The full variable domain, in which reference TRBV7-3 and TRBJ2-2 provide the parts outside the CDR3, is GAGVSQTPSNKVTEKGKYVELRCDPISGHTALYWYRQSLGQGPEFLIYFQGTGAADDSGLPNDRFFAVRPEGSVSTLKIQRTERGDSAVYLCASAGQANTGELFFGEGSRLTVL.